This T cell receptor (beta chain) comes out of a study of glioma-infiltrating T cells. Study results and caveats: Tissue-blood divergence was below expectation in non-neoplastic patients, above in gliomas. Only very few CDR3 sequences appeared in both tissue and blood.

The CDR3 contains 12 residues. Germline CDR1 reads LGHDT; CDR2 reads YNNKEL (reference sequence). Trimming took off 1 base at V and 9 bases at J, with 7 bases between the two ends. Of note for this clonotype: Its specificity is unknown.

Using RNA template, CDR3s of TCR alpha and beta were amplified with iRepertoire arm-PCR. TCRdb passed the multiplex PCR reads through MiXCR, listing each CDR3 protein once. The sample includes 150,000 or so distinct CDR3 sequences, roughly two fifths seen only once; the top ten take around 20%. The chain couples TRBV3-1 to TRBJ2-1; D is perhaps TRBD1 (5 bases). The source is a human donor with low-grade glioma or glioblastoma, undergoing nonglioma brain surgery, or in good health (not recorded which). Sequenced sample: glioma tissue, nonneoplastic brain tissue, or PBMCs (not recorded which). The CDR3: CASSQVGAEQFF. CDR3 nucleotides: TGTGCCAGCAGCCAAGTTGGGGCTGAGCAGTTCTTC.